Ten or more counts support the clone carrying this T cell receptor (beta chain). Its antigen remains unknown. Newly diagnosed, the hyperthyroidism patients had under 2 months' duration and were aged 18 to 65. The sequenced template was RNA, covering the TCR beta CDR3 region. First-round RT-PCR used HTBI primers; second-round multiplex PCR followed. A single record per CDR3 protein comes from TCRdb applying MiXCR to the multiplex PCR reads. The data hold hundreds of thousands of distinct CDR3 sequences, with approximately 21% observed a single time. This record belongs to a study of Graves' ophthalmopathy and Graves' hyperthyroidism. Study-wide findings and caveats: Blood also carried most expanded thyroid clonotypes exceeding 0.001 frequency. It was with about 71% sensitivity and around 75% specificity that the model predicted ophthalmopathy progression.

The V gene's germline CDR1 is ENHRY and CDR2 SYGVKD. The CDR3 totals 17 residues. The V gene end was trimmed by 2 bases and the J gene end by 4 bases; junction bases not matched to a gene: 10. This TCR was sampled from a woman in her late teens or twenties with stable Graves' hyperthyroidism. Some clones in this sample may be carry-over from other donors' samples. This rearrangement joins TRBV10-3 to TRBJ2-5; 10 positions agree with TRBD1. The sequencing sample was made of peripheral blood. Here the CDR3 reads CAISEGGTGATRETQYF. CDR3 DNA: TGTGCCATCAGTGAGGGGGGGACAGGGGCGACCAGAGAGACCCAGTACTTC.